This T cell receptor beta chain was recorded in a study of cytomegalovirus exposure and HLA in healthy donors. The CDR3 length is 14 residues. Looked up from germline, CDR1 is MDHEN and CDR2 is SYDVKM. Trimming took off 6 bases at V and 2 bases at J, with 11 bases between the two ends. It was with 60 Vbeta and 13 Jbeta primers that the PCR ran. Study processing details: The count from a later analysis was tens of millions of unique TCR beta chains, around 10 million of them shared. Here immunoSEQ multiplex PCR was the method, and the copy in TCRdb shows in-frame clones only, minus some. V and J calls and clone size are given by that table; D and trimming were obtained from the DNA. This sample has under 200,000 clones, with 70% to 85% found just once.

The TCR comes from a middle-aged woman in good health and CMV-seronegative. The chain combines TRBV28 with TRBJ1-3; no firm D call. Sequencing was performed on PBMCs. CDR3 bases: TGTGCCAGCAGCCTCAGTTCTGCTGGAAACACCATATATTTT. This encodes CASSLSSAGNTIYF.